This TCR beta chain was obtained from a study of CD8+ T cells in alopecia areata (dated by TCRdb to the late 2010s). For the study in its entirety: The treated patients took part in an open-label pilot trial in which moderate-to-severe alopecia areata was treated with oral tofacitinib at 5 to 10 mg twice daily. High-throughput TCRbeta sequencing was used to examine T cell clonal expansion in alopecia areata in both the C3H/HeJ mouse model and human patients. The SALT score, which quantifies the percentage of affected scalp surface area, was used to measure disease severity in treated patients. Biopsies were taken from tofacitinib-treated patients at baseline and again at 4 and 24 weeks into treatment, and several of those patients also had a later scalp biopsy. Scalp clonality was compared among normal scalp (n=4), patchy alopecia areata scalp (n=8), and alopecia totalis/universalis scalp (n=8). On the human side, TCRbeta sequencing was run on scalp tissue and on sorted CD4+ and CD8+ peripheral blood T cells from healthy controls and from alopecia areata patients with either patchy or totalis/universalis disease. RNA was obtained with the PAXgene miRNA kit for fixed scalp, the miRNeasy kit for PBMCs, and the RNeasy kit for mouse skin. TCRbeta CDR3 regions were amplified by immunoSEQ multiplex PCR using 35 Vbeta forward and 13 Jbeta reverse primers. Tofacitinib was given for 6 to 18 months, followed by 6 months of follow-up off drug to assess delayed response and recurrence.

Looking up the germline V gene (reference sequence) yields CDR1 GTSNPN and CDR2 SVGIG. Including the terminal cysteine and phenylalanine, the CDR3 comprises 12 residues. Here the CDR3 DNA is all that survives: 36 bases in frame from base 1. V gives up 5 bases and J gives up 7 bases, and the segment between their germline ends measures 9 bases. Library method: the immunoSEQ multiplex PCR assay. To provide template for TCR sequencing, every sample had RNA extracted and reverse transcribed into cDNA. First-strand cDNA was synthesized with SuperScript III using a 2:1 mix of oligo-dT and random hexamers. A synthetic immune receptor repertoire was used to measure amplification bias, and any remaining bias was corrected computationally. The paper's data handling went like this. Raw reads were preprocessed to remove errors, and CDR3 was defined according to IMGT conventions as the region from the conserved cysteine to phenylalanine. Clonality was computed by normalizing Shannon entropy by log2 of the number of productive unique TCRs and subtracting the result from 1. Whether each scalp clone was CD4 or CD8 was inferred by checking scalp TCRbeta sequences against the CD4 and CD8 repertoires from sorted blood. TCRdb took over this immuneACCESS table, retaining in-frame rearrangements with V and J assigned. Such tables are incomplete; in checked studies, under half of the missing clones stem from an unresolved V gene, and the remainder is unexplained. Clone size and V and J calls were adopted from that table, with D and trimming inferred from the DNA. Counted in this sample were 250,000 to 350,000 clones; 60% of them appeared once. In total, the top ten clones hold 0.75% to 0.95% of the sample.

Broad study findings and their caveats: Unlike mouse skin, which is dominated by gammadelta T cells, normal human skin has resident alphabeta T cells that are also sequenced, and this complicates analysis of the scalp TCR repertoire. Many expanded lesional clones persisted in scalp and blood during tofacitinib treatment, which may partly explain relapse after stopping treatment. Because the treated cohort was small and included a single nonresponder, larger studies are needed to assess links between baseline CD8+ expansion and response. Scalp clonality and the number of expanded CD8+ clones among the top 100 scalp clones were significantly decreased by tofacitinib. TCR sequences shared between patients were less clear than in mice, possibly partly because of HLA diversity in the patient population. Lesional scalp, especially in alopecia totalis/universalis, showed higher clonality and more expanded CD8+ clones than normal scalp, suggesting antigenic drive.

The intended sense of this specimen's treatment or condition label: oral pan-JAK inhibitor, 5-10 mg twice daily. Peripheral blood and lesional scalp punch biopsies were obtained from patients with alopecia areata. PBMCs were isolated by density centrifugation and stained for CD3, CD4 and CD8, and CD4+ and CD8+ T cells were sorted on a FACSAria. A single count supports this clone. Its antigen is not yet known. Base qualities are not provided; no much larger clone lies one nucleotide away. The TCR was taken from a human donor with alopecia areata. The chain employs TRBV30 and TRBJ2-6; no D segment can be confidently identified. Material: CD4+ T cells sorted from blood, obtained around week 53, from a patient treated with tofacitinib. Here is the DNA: TGTGCCTGGCAGCGTGGTGCCAACGTCCTGACTTTC. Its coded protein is CAWQRGANVLTF. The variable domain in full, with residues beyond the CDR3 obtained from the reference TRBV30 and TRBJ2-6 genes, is SQTIHQWPATLVQPVGSPLSLECTVEGTSNPNLYWYRQAAGRGLQLLFYSVGIGQISSEVPQNLSASRPQDRQFILSSKKLLLSDSGFYLCAWQRGANVLTFGAGSRLTVL.